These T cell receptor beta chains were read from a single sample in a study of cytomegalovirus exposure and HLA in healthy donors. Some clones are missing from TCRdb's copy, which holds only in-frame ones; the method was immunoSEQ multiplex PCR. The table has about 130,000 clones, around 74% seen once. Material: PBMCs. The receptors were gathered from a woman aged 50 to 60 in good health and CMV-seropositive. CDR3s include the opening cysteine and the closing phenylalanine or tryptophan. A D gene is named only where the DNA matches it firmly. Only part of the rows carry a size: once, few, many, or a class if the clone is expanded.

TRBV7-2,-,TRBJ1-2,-,TGTGCCAGCAGCTTAGAGGGGGGCTACACCTTC,CASSLEGGYTF
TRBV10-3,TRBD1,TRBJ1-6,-,TGTGCCATCAGTGGGGGGGACAGGGGCTATAATTCACCCCTCCACTTT,CAISGGDRGYNSPLHF
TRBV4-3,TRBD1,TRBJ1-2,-,TGCGCCAGCAGCCAGACGGGACAGGGGGCGAGCTACACCTTC,CASSQTGQGASYTF
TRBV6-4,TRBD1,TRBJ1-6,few,TGTGCCAGCAGTGAGGGGACAGGGGGGGGTTCACCCCTCCACTTT,CASSEGTGGGSPLHF
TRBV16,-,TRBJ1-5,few,TGTGCCAGCAGCCAAAGTTGGCAGAACAATCAGCCCCAGCATTTT,CASSQSWQNNQPQHF
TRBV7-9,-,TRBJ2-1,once,TGTGCCAGCAGCTTCCCGAGCTCCTACAATGAGCAGTTCTTC,CASSFPSSYNEQFF
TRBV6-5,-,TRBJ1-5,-,TGTGCCAGCAGTTACAGGGGCCCCAAGGGGCCCCAGCATTTT,CASSYRGPKGPQHF
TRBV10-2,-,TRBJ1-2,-,TGCGCCAGCAGTGGTCAGCGTAACTACGGCTACACCTTC,CASSGQRNYGYTF
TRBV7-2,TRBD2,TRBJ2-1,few,TGTGCCAGCAGCCCGAGAGGACTAGCGGGGGAGGGTGAGCAGTTCTTC,CASSPRGLAGEGEQFF
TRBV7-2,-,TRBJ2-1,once,TGTGCCAGCAGCACACCCCTTAGTCTGGGGCTCTCCTACAATGAGCAGTTCTTC,CASSTPLSLGLSYNEQFF
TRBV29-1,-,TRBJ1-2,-,TGCAGCGTTGACACATTCTATGGCTACACCTTC,CSVDTFYGYTF
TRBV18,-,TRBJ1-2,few,TGTGCCAGCTCCCTCGACTCCGGGACTGTCTATGGCTACACCTTC,CASSLDSGTVYGYTF
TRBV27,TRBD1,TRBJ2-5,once,TGTGCCAGCAGTACAGGGGGCAGAGAGACCCAGTACTTC,CASSTGGRETQYF
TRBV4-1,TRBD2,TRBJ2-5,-,TGCGCCAGCAGCCAACGGACTAGCGGGGGGCATAGGGAGACCCAGTACTTC,CASSQRTSGGHRETQYF
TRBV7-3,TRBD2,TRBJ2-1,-,TGTGCCAGCAGCTTACTAGCGGGAGTTGAGCAGTTCTTC,CASSLLAGVEQFF
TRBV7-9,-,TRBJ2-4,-,TGTGCCAGCAGCTTAGACAGGGTAGCCAAAAACATTCAGTACTTC,CASSLDRVAKNIQYF
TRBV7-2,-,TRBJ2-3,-,TGTGCCAGCACACGTCCCGGGGTTGGCACGCAGTATTTT,CASTRPGVGTQYF
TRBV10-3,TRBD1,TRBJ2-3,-,TGTGCCATCAGTGCATCTCAGGGGGCATATGATACGCAGTATTTT,CAISASQGAYDTQYF
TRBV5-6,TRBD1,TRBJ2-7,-,TGTGCCAGCAGCGGGGGGACAGGGGGCCCCTTCTACGAGCAGTACTTC,CASSGGTGGPFYEQYF
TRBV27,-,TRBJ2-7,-,TGTGCCAGCAGTTTATCGCGGGCCTTGGGCGAGACCTACGAGCAGTACTTC,CASSLSRALGETYEQYF
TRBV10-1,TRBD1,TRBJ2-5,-,TGCGCCAGCGGCCGGGACAGGGTATTTTTGAAAAAAGAGACCCAGTACTTC,CASGRDRVFLKKETQYF
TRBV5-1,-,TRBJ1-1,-,TGCGCCAGCAGCTTAGGGGGGGGGAACACTGAAGCTTTCTTT,CASSLGGGNTEAFF
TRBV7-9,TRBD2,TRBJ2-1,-,TGTGCCAGCAGCTCACCGTCTAGCGGGGGGGCCGGGGAGCAGTTCTTC,CASSSPSSGGAGEQFF
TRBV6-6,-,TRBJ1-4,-,TGTGCCAGCAGTTACGGGGGAGGTGGCGGCGAAAAACTGTTTTTT,CASSYGGGGGEKLFF
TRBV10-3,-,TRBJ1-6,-,TGTGCCATCACGGACAGAAATTCACCCCTCCACTTT,CAITDRNSPLHF
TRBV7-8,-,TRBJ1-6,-,TGTGCCAGCAGCTTAGGGGAGGCACTGAGCTCCTATAATTCACCCCTCCACTTT,CASSLGEALSSYNSPLHF
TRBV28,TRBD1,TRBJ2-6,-,TGTGCCAGCAGTCCTACAGGGGACCCCTCTGGGGCCAACGTCCTGACTTTC,CASSPTGDPSGANVLTF
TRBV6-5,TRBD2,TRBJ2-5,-,TGTGCCAGCAGCCACGGGGGGGAGCAGTACTTC,CASSHGGEQYF
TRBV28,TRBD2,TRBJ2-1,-,TGTGCCAGCAGACGCGGGGGGCCTCTTGAACACAATGAGCAGTTCTTC,CASRRGGPLEHNEQFF
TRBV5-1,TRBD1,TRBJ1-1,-,TGCGCCAGCAGCTACGGGACAGCTAGAGCTGAAGCTTTCTTT,CASSYGTARAEAFF
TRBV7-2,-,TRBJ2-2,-,TGTGCCAGCAGCTTACTAAACACCGGGGAGCTGTTTTTT,CASSLLNTGELFF
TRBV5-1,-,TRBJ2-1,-,TGCGCCAGCAGCTCGGACACGAGCTCCTACAATGAGCAGTTCTTC,CASSSDTSSYNEQFF
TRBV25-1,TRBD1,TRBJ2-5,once,TGTGCCAGCAGGGCCGGGACAGGAGATCAAGAGACCCAGTACTTC,CASRAGTGDQETQYF
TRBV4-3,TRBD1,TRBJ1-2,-,TGCGCCAGCAGCCCCGAGCTAGCAGGGACAGATATAAACTATGGCTACATCTTC,CASSPELAGTDINYGYIF
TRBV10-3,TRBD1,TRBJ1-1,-,TGTGCCATCAGGACAGGGAATTATATGAACACTGAAGCTTTCTTT,CAIRTGNYMNTEAFF
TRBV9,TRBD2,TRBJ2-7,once,TGTGCCAGCAGCGCAGAGACTAGCGGGGGCTCCTACGAGCAGTACTTC,CASSAETSGGSYEQYF
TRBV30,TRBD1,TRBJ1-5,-,TGTGCCTGGAGGGATGCCGGGACAGCCTATGGGCCCCAGCATTTT,CAWRDAGTAYGPQHF
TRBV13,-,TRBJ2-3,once,TGTGCCAGCAGCCCCTCCGCGGGGAACACAGATACGCAGTATTTT,CASSPSAGNTDTQYF
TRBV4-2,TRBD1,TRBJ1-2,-,TGTGCCAGCAGCCAAGATTACGTCGGGACAGGGTACTACACCTTC,CASSQDYVGTGYYTF
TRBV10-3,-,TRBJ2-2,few,TGTGCCATCAGTGAGTCAGATGGGGCAGGGGAGCTGTTTTTT,CAISESDGAGELFF
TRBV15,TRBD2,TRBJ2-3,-,TGTGCCACCAGCGCCCGATCTAGCGGGGGGGCAACAGATACGCAGTATTTT,CATSARSSGGATDTQYF
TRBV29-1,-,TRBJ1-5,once,TGCAGCGTTGGGGCAGGGGATCAGCCCCAGCATTTT,CSVGAGDQPQHF
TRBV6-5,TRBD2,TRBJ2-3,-,TGTGCCTCGGTCGGGGGGACCACAGATACGCAGTATTTT,CASVGGTTDTQYF
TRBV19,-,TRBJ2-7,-,TGTGCCAGTAGTCTGACAGTCCAATCCTACGAGCAGTACTTC,CASSLTVQSYEQYF
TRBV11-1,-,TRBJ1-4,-,TGTGCCAGCAGCCAAGGTCGGGCTAATGAAAAACTGTTTTTT,CASSQGRANEKLFF
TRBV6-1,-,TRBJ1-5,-,TGTGCCAGCAGTCGACAGGAAACCCAGCATTTT,CASSRQETQHF
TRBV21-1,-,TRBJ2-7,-,TGTGCCAGCAGCAAAGATCAGGACGGAGGCTCCTACGAGCAGTACTTC,CASSKDQDGGSYEQYF
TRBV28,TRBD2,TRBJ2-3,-,TGTGCCAGCAGTTTAATTAGGAAGGGACTAGCATGGACAGATACGCAGTATTTT,CASSLIRKGLAWTDTQYF
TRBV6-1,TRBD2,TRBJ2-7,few,TGTGCCAGCAGTGAAGCTAGCGGGGGGGCCTACGAGCAGTACTTC,CASSEASGGAYEQYF
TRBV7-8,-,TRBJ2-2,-,TGTGCCAGCAGCCCCCGAGGGACTTCGAACACCGGGGAGCTGTTTTTT,CASSPRGTSNTGELFF